This entry concerns a single TCR beta chain. CDR3 size: 13 residues. Germline V gene lookup returns CDR1 LNHDA and CDR2 SQIVND (reference sequence). V was cut by 5 bases and J by 1 base, with 8 bases left in between. How the authors handled the data: Nucleated cell number was recorded as an estimate derived from reference gene primer amplification. Using immunoSEQ multiplex PCR, the repertoire was profiled, and TCRdb retains in-frame clones only, with some absent. For V, J and clone size, that table is used; D and trimming come from the DNA. The data show tens of thousands of clones, nearly 90% seen once. The Seattle site enrolled patients during active infection and followed them longitudinally. The sample belongs to a study of blood T cell repertoires in COVID-19. About the study: The United States, Italy and Spain were the sources of the acute and convalescent COVID-19 samples. T cells, B-cell-depleted T cells, or PBMCs supplied cDNA or gDNA.

The chain employs TRBV19 and TRBJ2-5; possibly TRBD1 for D (6 bases). The receptor was derived from a woman aged 60-75 years with COVID-19, enrolled during active disease. What was sequenced was peripheral blood. The CDR3 here is CASSPTGQETQYF. The CDR3 bases are TGTGCCAGTAGTCCGACAGGCCAAGAGACCCAGTACTTC.